What follows describes a single TCR beta chain. This clone's antigen is unknown. No base qualities exist here, and no much larger clone lies one base off it. The immunoSEQ Assay, a bias-controlled multiplex PCR, was used to amplify TCRbeta CDR3 regions from genomic DNA. Per the source publication's procedure: The number of nucleated cells in each sample was estimated from the amplification of reference gene primers within the assay. To quantify the absolute abundance of each unique TCRbeta CDR3 rearrangement, sequence reads were collapsed and filtered. For each sample, productive Simpson clonality was calculated as the square root of Simpson's diversity index across productive rearrangements. Here the immuneACCESS table is served through TCRdb, limited to in-frame sequences with V and J called. Missing clones are a known gap in these copies; in checked studies unresolved V genes cover under half, and the rest lacks a known reason. The DNA was the basis for D and trimming; V, J and clone size are from that table. The sample contains about 410,000 clones, about 90% of them found a single time. 1.7% of the sample is in the top ten clones.

Participants in the prospective study were aged about 18 to 95 years, lived in 20 to 25 United States geographic areas, and enrolled through a virtual design. In the prospective study, cohorts were assigned on the basis of participant-reported clinical history obtained from a screening survey and a study questionnaire. Recovered participants in ImmuneRACE Cohort 3 were defined by two consecutive negative NP/OP PCR tests, clearance by a healthcare professional, or resolution of symptoms. In the prospective study, whole blood, serum and a nasopharyngeal or oropharyngeal swab were collected from each participant by mobile phlebotomists. Additional blood draws and questionnaires over an approximately two-month period could optionally be provided by prospective study participants. Before DNA extraction, prospective study blood samples were shipped either frozen or at room temperature. These data originate in a study of blood T cell repertoires in COVID-19 (dated by TCRdb to 2019 to 2021). As for the study more broadly: Collaborator samples came from the United States, Italy and Spain and covered acute and convalescent phases of COVID-19. The prospective study material was composed of cDNA or gDNA derived from T cells, B-cell-depleted T cells, or PBMCs. Deeply sampled blood TCRbeta repertoires from subjects exposed to, actively infected with, or recovered from COVID-19 were included in the dataset. The repertoires were made available in a free public database intended to serve as a resource for research on the immune response to SARS-CoV-2. The samples were drawn from two sources: the first 160 participants of the ongoing ImmuneRACE study, and 1,000 to 1,500 subjects contributed by 6 global collaborators. Nearly every sample came with metadata listing a de-identified subject ID, COVID-19 status, age in years and sex. HLA class I and class II types, where available, came from metadata supplied by the sample provider rather than from assay-based typing. What the work shows at the level of the full study, not this receptor alone: The amount of clinical and demographic metadata varied by source and participant and was provided uncurated.

Trimming at the junction amounts to 2 bases on V and 7 bases on J, and the germline ends lie 8 bases apart. The CDR3 numbers 12 residues from cysteine through phenylalanine. The sequence is cut down to CDR3 DNA, 36 bases in frame from base 1. From the germline V gene, CDR1 is MNHEY and CDR2 is SVGEGT. The chain couples TRBV6-2 or TRBV6-3 to TRBJ2-5, with the D gene uncertain. The sequenced sample consisted of PBMCs or T cells enriched from blood (not recorded which). This sequence originates from a woman aged 30 to 39 who had recovered from COVID-19. The nucleotide sequence reads TGTGCCAGCAGTTACAGTTACGGGACCCAGTACTTC. Translated, it reads CASSYSYGTQYF.